One and the same sample provided the 8 T cell receptor beta chains below, sequenced in a study of T cell responses to AZD1222 COVID-19 vaccine. The table came from immunoSEQ multiplex PCR; TCRdb's copy has only in-frame clones and leaves some out. The sample shows around 70,000 clones, 88% of them seen only once. Sequencing was performed on peripheral blood, taken 28 days after the second dose of the MenACWY control vaccine. The receptor source for this set is an adult who received the MenACWY meningococcal vaccine as a control.

The rearrangement links TRBV11-2 to TRBJ2-1; D unresolved. The length of the CDR3 is 13 residues. The V gene's germline CDR1 is SGHAT and CDR2 FQNNGV. Trimming took off 0 bases at V and 10 bases at J, with 10 bases between the two ends. The CDR3 DNA sequence: TGTGCCAGCAGCTTAGAGAGTAAAAGCGAGCAGTTCTTC. Protein: CASSLESKSEQFF.

V and J are TRBV12-3 or TRBV12-4 and TRBJ2-7; either TRBD1 or TRBD2 may supply D (5 bases each). V shed 6 bases and J shed 0 bases, with 9 bases lying between them. This CDR3 is 13 amino acids long. Written as DNA, the CDR3 is TGTGCCAGCAGCCGGGACCGCTCCTACGAGCAGTACTTC. The encoded protein is CASSRDRSYEQYF.

V and J are TRBV28 and TRBJ1-6; the D is unclear. The V and J ends lost 5 bases and 2 bases respectively, with 19 bases between them. The CDR3 extends over 18 amino acids. Germline V gene lookup returns CDR1 MDHEN and CDR2 SYDVKM. The DNA for the CDR3 is TGTGCCAGCAGTCCCATTCGATTCCGGTTCCCCTATAATTCACCCCTCCACTTT. This gives the protein CASSPIRFRFPYNSPLHF.

The rearrangement links TRBV28 to TRBJ1-1; 7 nucleotides align to TRBD1. This CDR3 comprises 15 residues. CDR1 is MDHEN, CDR2 SYDVKM, per germline. The trim removed 4 bases at V and 1 base at J, leaving 6 bases unmatched. The CDR3 nucleotides read TGTGCCAGCAGTTGGGGACAGACGGGGAACACTGAAGCTTTCTTT. This sequence encodes CASSWGQTGNTEAFF.

The gene calls are TRBV19 and TRBJ1-2; possibly TRBD1 for D (6 bases). Trimming took 9 bases from V and 8 from J, leaving 19 bases between them. Per germline, CDR1 LNHDA and CDR2 SQIVND (reference sequence). The CDR3 is 13 residues long. The CDR3 nucleotides read TGTGCCAGCCATTATTCAGGGGACGGCGGCTACACCTTC. As protein: CASHYSGDGGYTF.

This chain joins TRBV7-2 and TRBJ2-5; 10 bases map to TRBD2. The germline V gene encodes CDR1 SGHTA and CDR2 FQGNSA. Losses at the gene ends were 7 bases for V and 5 bases for J; bases not matched to a gene: 13. The CDR3 contains 16 residues. In DNA form, the CDR3 reads TGTGCCAGCACCCACTCAGTAGCGGGAGGTCGGGAGACCCAGTACTTC. Its translation is CASTHSVAGGRETQYF.

The genes are TRBV28 and TRBJ1-3; 7 bases match TRBD1. The junction had 2 bases not matched to a gene; V was cut back by 1 base and J by 2 bases. The V gene's germline CDR1 is MDHEN and CDR2 SYDVKM. This CDR3 comprises 15 residues. CDR3 sequence: CASSLYTGAGNTIYF. The CDR3 DNA sequence: TGTGCCAGCAGTTTATACACAGGGGCTGGAAACACCATATATTTT.

This chain links TRBV4-3 with TRBJ2-1, with TRBD2 identical over 8 bases. This CDR3 contains 14 residues. Germline CDR1 and CDR2: LGHNA and YSLEER. The junction had 3 bases not matched to a gene; V was cut back by 5 bases and J by 3 bases. The CDR3 bases are TGCGCCAGCAGCGAAGCGGGAGTCTACAATGAGCAGTTCTTC. Its translation: CASSEAGVYNEQFF.